This TCR beta chain was identified in a study of blood T cell repertoires in COVID-19. Study-level information: Acute and convalescent COVID-19 specimens originated in the United States, Italy and Spain.

The ends were cut back, 5 bases at V and 3 bases at J, with 6 bases in the middle. The CDR3 spans 12 residues. The Seattle patients joined while their infection was active and were tracked longitudinally afterward. Study processing details: Reference gene primer amplification in the assay estimated nucleated cell counts. Sequenced by immunoSEQ multiplex PCR; TCRdb stores in-frame clones only, minus some. V, J and clone size are taken as reported in that table, and D and trimming were inferred from the DNA itself. The repertoire consists of 150,000 to 200,000 clones, with roughly 94% occurring once and the leading ten covering 0.76%.

The specimen was peripheral blood. The TCR originated in a man aged 25-45 years with COVID-19, enrolled during active disease. J is TRBJ2-3 and V is TRBV12-3 or TRBV12-4; D not resolved. DNA for the CDR3: TGTGCCAGCAGTCCAACTACAGATACGCAGTATTTT. Translation gives CASSPTTDTQYF.